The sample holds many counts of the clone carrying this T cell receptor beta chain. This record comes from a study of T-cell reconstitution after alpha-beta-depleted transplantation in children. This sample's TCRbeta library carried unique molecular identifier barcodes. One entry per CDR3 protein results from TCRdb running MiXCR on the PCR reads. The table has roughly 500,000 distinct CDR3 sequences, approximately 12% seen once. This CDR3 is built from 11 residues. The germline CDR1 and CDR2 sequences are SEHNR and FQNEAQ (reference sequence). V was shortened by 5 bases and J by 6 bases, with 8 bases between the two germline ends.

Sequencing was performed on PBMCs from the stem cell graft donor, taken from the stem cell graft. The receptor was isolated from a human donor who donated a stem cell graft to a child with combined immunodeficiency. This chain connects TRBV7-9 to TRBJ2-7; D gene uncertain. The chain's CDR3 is CASSPALEQYF. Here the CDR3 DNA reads TGTGCCAGCAGCCCAGCGCTCGAGCAGTACTTC.